This T cell receptor (beta chain) appears in the sequencing data of a study of cytomegalovirus exposure and HLA in healthy donors. At the level of the study: Earlier, approximately 180 million T cells were analyzed, and 90 million to 120 million unique TCR beta sequences were found among them.

Study results and limitations: Altogether, more than 150 TCR beta chains were recorded as cytomegalovirus-associated. Later analysis placed DRB1 highest and HLA-C lowest in TCR association rates, which differed by HLA locus.

As regards this clone: Its cognate antigen is unknown.

Both 60 Vbeta primers and 13 Jbeta primers went into the PCR. Sequencing was performed with immunoSEQ multiplex PCR; in TCRdb, only in-frame clones are kept and a portion is missing. The sample has some 200,000 clones; 80% to 85% are singletons. In nominal health when sampled, donors likely had unrecorded immune exposures nonetheless. J was trimmed by 4 bases and V by 6 bases; bases with no gene match: 9. This CDR3 region has 14 residues. Germline V lookup: CDR1 MNHNY, CDR2 SVGAGI (reference sequence). The source is a woman aged 18-35 years in good health and CMV-seronegative. Input material: PBMCs. This sequence joins TRBV6-6 and TRBJ2-7; 7 bases are a match to TRBD2. The CDR3 DNA follows: TGTGCCAGCAGCCCGCGGAGTAGCGGGTACGAGCAGTACTTC. Translating gives CASSPRSSGYEQYF.